The subject of this entry is one T cell receptor beta chain. Antigen specificity is unknown. Method: immunoSEQ multiplex PCR; TCRdb's copy keeps in-frame clones and lacks some. The repertoire includes roughly 130,000 clones, approximately 88% of them detected once, and about 17% sits in the top ten. This sample is drawn from a study of T cell responses to AZD1222 COVID-19 vaccine. Study results and limitations: Vaccination with two AZD1222 doses was followed by a rise in Spike-specific TCR breadth and depth. Vaccine-associated CD4 TCRs ranged over spike, dominating at 160-218 and 743-854.

CDR1 and CDR2 (germline): MNHEY, SVGAGI. V lost 5 bases, J lost 1 base, and 2 bases lay in between. CDR3 size: 11 residues. V and J are TRBV6-5 and TRBJ2-5; the D is unclear. This TCR was sampled from an adult in good health. The sequencing here drew on peripheral blood, taken on day 0 of MenACWY control vaccination. This chain's CDR3 is CASSTQETQYF. CDR3 nucleotides: TGTGCCAGCAGTACCCAAGAGACCCAGTACTTC.